This T cell receptor beta chain was retrieved from a study of shared clonotypes between healthy human individuals (dated by TCRdb to about 2020). With regard to the full study: The cohort included three men and two women between 18 and 49 years of age. For each donor, three plates each were used for CD4 naive and CD4 memory, two plates were used for CD8 naive, and one plate was used for CD8 memory. The study deeply sequenced blood TCR repertoires of several healthy adults to estimate repertoire size and the extent of clonotype sharing between individuals. To increase sequencing depth and limit assay-specific biases, different laboratories used diverse techniques to prepare libraries and sequence TCR repertoires. Between about 0.8 and 8.9 billion PBMCs per donor were obtained by leukapheresis. Beyond this particular receptor, the publication reports: Across a handful of donors, approximately 5% of naive CD4, approximately 3.6% of naive CD8, 2.3% of memory CD4, and about 0.44% of memory CD8 clonotypes were shared. Because the study included only a small number of donors, the genetic and exposure-history diversity represented was limited. Pairwise subsampling indicated that sequencing depth was expected to affect the degree of clonotype sharing among donors. Naive subsets generally had larger estimated clonotype richness than memory subsets did. Rarefaction of sorted-subset datasets indicated incomplete sequencing despite the large sequencing depth. Sampling was restricted to blood, and TCR repertoires in tissue are likely to differ from TCR repertoires in blood. Compared with non-shared clonotypes, the clonotypes found in all four sorted-subset donors had higher generation probabilities.

On this clone itself: Its antigen remains unidentified. It has no much larger one-base neighbor in the sample; base qualities were not kept.

The donors were healthy, HIV-negative adults who had no recently reported acute infections or vaccinations. Every donor was a Caucasian adult living in Nashville, Tennessee, USA. CD4+ T cells were enriched by magnetic negative selection; naive cells were then positively selected on CD45RA, and the negative fraction formed the memory subset. Blood was obtained by leukapheresis, after which PBMCs were separated by Ficoll-Histopaque density gradient centrifugation and cryopreserved in liquid nitrogen vapor phase. Analytical flow cytometry was used to check the purity and quantity of each magnetically sorted T cell population. Genomic DNA was isolated from each sorted fraction and quantified by UV absorbance on a Nanodrop 2000c. The CDR3 contains 16 residues, cysteine and phenylalanine counted. The retained sequence is limited to the CDR3, 48 bases, with the frame set at the first base. CDR1 and CDR2, per the germline V gene (reference sequence), are LNHDA and SQIVND. Trimming removed 8 bases from V and 9 bases from J, leaving 26 bases between the germline ends.

Using the deep immunoSEQ assay, TCR CDR3 regions were amplified from genomic DNA by multiplex PCR. Extracted genomic DNA from each cell subset was spread evenly across all wells of several immunoSEQ 96-well plates, with each plate serving as a replicate. Each replicate PCR for sorted subsets received about 0.2 ug genomic DNA, equal to roughly 30,000 T cell genomes. Purified libraries were quantified with a Qubit 3.0 fluorometer, sized on a Bioanalyzer 2100, and re-quantified with the KAPA Library Quantification kit. Each immunoSEQ 96-well plate was sequenced on its own single-read 150-cycle Illumina NextSeq 550 flow cell. On the authors' methods: Because the immunoSEQ output included only junctional sequences and no quality scores, the filtering could not be the same as the filtering used for full-length reads. Sequences were annotated with PyIR, a Python wrapper for IgBLAST v1.9, and V/J genes and CDR3 were assigned using IMGT germline references. Reads were removed for weak V/J assignments (E-value above 1e-6), missing CDR3, stop codons, out-of-frame junctions, or ambiguous translated residues. V3J clonotypes were defined as sequences sharing the same inferred V gene, J gene, and CDR3 amino acid sequence. To compute the percentage overlap between repertoires, the number of shared unique clonotypes was divided by the size of the smaller repertoire. RTK rarefaction, the Chao1 estimator, and Recon v2.1 estimates of unobserved clonotypes were used to assess repertoire richness. Generation probabilities were computed with OLGA for all TCRbeta clonotypes obtained by the gDNA method from a few donors. The source is immuneACCESS, and TCRdb retained only in-frame sequences with V and J called. Part of the clones is not carried over; for the studies checked, unresolved V genes explain less than half of this, and the remainder is unexplained. The V and J calls and clone size come from that table; D and trimming were worked out from the DNA. For this sample there are approximately 1,500,000 clones; approximately 98% appear just once. The biggest ten clones account for approximately 0.44% of the sample.

The sequencing input was naive CD4+ T cells sorted from blood. This specimen's cell subset or site label, per the study, means: CD45RA+ positively selected. The clonotype comes from a man between 25 and 39 years old in good health. The sequence joins TRBV19 to TRBJ1-5; the D region possibly corresponds to TRBD1 (5 bases align). Read as DNA, the sequence is TGTGCCAGTCTTCTCGGACCGGGGGATCGGCGAGGGCCCCAGCATTTT. The translation is CASLLGPGDRRGPQHF.